These T cell receptor beta chains were read from a single sample in a study of T cell responses to AZD1222 COVID-19 vaccine. Profiling relied on immunoSEQ multiplex PCR, and the TCRdb table lists in-frame clones only, not all of them. The data contain over 120,000 clones, about 91% of them seen just once; the ten biggest clones take up 3.6%. The specimen comprised peripheral blood, sampled 28 days after the second AZD1222 dose. Every receptor here comes from an adult who received the AZD1222 COVID-19 vaccine. The CDR3 runs from the conserved cysteine through the conserved F or W. A D gene is named only where the DNA matches it firmly. Some rows mark clone size as missing; the rest say once, few, many or name a class of expanded clone.

d_call clone_size j_call v_call cdr3_aa cdr3_nt
- - TRBJ2-1 TRBV29-1 CSVAGDNSPRQFF TGCAGCGTTGCGGGGGACAATTCCCCTCGGCAGTTCTTC
- - TRBJ2-1 TRBV7-2 CASSGGAYNEQFF TGTGCCAGCAGCGGGGGAGCTTACAATGAGCAGTTCTTC
TRBD1 - TRBJ1-5 TRBV19 CASSIEVWQGANQPQHF TGTGCCAGTAGTATAGAGGTGTGGCAGGGGGCTAATCAGCCCCAGCATTTT
- - TRBJ1-4 TRBV19 CASSTRQSNEKLFF TGTGCCAGTAGTACCAGACAGTCTAATGAAAAACTGTTTTTT
TRBD1 - TRBJ2-1 TRBV28 CASTTNFRDRGDEQFF TGTGCCAGCACCACCAACTTCCGGGACAGGGGGGATGAGCAGTTCTTC
TRBD2 - TRBJ2-2 TRBV3-1/TRBV3-2 CASSGTSGRTGELFF TGTGCCAGCAGCGGGACTAGCGGGCGCACCGGGGAGCTGTTTTTT
- once TRBJ2-7 TRBV11-2 CASSLDSAIAYGFSYEQYF TGTGCCAGCAGCTTAGATTCGGCGATAGCTTATGGGTTCTCCTACGAGCAGTACTTC
TRBD2 - TRBJ2-2 TRBV30 CACRVAPRGEWTGELFF TGTGCCTGTCGTGTGGCCCCTCGGGGGGAATGGACCGGGGAGCTGTTTTTT
- - TRBJ2-1 TRBV18 CASSGDRRAGNEQFF TGTGCCAGCTCGGGCGACAGGAGGGCGGGTAATGAGCAGTTCTTC
- - TRBJ1-4 TRBV7-9 CASTESASRGLFF TGTGCCAGCACCGAGTCGGCGTCGAGAGGACTGTTTTTT
TRBD1 - TRBJ1-4 TRBV28 CASSPSDRVREKLFF TGTGCCAGCAGCCCTTCCGACAGGGTGCGGGAAAAACTGTTTTTT
- - TRBJ2-5 TRBV7-2 CASSLTGALGKTQYF TGTGCCAGCAGCTTAACAGGAGCCCTCGGGAAGACCCAGTACTTC